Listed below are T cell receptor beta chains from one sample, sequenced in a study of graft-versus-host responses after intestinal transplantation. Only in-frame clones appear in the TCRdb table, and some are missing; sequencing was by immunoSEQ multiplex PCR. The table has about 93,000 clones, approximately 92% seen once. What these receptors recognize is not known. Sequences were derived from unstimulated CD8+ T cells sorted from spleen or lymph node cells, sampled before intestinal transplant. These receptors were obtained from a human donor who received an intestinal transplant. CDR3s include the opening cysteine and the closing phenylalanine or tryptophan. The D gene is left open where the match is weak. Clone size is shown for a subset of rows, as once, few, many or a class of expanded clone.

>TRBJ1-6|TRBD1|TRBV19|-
TGTGCCAGTAGCCACGATACAGGGGCAAATTCACCCCTCCACTTT
CASSHDTGANSPLHF
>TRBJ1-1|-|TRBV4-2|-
TGTGCCAGCAGCCAAGAGGGGGGTCGGTACACTGAAGCTTTCTTT
CASSQEGGRYTEAFF
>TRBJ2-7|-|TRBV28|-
TGTGCCAGCAGTTCTCTAGGGGCTAGTTCTTTCGAGCAGTACTTC
CASSSLGASSFEQYF
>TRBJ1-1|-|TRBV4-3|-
TGCGCCAGCAGCCAAGATCAGGAGGAGAACACTGAAGCTTTCTTT
CASSQDQEENTEAFF
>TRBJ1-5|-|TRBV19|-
TGTGCCAGTAGTATAGGCGGGTTGCAGCCCCAGCATTTT
CASSIGGLQPQHF
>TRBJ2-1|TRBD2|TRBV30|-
TGTGCCTGGCGCCCGGGACTAGTTCTCTACAATGAGCAGTTCTTC
CAWRPGLVLYNEQFF
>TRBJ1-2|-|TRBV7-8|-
TGTGCCAGCAGCTTTGGCGGCGGCTACACCTTC
CASSFGGGYTF
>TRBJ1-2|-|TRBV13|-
TGTGCCAGCAGCCAACAGGGAGACTATGGCTACACCTTC
CASSQQGDYGYTF
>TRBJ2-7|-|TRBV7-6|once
TGTGCCAGCAGCTTAGGGGCGGACACCTCGGACGAGCAGTACTTC
CASSLGADTSDEQYF
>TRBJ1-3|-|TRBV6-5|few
TGTGCCAGCAGCTCGGGGGCTGGAAACACCATATATTTT
CASSSGAGNTIYF
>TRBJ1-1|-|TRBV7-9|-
TGTGCCAGCAGCTCCGACAGAATTTACACTGAAGCTTTCTTT
CASSSDRIYTEAFF
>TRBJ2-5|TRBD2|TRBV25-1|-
TGTGCCAGCAGTGAATCTTCCCCGGGACTAGAGGAGACCCAGTACTTC
CASSESSPGLEETQYF
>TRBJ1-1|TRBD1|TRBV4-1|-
TGCGCCAGCAGCCACCGACAGGGAGTTGGCACTGAAGCTTTCTTT
CASSHRQGVGTEAFF
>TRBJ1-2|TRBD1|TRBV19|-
TGTGCCAGTAGTTTCACCGGGACAGGGGTAGCTGGCTACACCTTC
CASSFTGTGVAGYTF
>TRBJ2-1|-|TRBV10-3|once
TGTGCCATCAGTGAGTCGAGGAGGGGGGGCCGGAATGAGCAGTTCTTC
CAISESRRGGRNEQFF
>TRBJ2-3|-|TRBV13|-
TGTGCCAGCAGCTTAGGACTAGTCTACACAGATACGCAGTATTTT
CASSLGLVYTDTQYF
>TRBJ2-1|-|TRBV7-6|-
TGTGCCAGCAGCTTAGTATCCGGACGGGGGTACGATGAGCAGTTCTTC
CASSLVSGRGYDEQFF
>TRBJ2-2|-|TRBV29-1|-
TGCAGCGTTGCGCGGGGAGCCGGGGAGCTGTTTTTT
CSVARGAGELFF
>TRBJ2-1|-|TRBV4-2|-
TGTGCCAGCAGCCAAGTGGAGCAGGGGATCAATGAGCAGTTCTTC
CASSQVEQGINEQFF
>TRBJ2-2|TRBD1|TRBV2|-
TGTGCCAGCGGTTATGGGACAGACAACACCGGGGAGCTGTTTTTT
CASGYGTDNTGELFF
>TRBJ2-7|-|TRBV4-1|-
TGCGCCAGCAGCCAAGACGGACCCGGGGGTTCCTACGAGCAGTACTTC
CASSQDGPGGSYEQYF
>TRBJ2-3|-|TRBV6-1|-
TGTGCCAGCAGTGAAGCGCAGGCTCCCACAGATACGCAGTATTTT
CASSEAQAPTDTQYF
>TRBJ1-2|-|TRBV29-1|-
TGCAGCGTTGGACAGGAGGGGGGGATTGGCTACACCTTC
CSVGQEGGIGYTF
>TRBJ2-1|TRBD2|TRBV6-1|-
TGTGCCAGCAGTGGACTAGCGGGGGGGCGGGAGTACTCCTACAATGAGCAGTTCTTC
CASSGLAGGREYSYNEQFF
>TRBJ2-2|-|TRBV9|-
TGTGCCAGCAGCGTAGCCACCGGGGTGACCGGGGAGCTGTTTTTT
CASSVATGVTGELFF
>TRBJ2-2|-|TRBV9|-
TGTGCCAGCAGCGGAGGGCCCGGGATGATCGGGGAGCTGTTTTTT
CASSGGPGMIGELFF
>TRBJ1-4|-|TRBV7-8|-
TGTGCCAGCAGCTTTACCAGGGCAACTAATGAAAAACTGTTTTTT
CASSFTRATNEKLFF
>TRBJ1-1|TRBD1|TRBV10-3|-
TGTGCCATCTCTTCCACAGGGGATTTTACCACTGAAGCTTTCTTT
CAISSTGDFTTEAFF
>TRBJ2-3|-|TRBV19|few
TGTGCCAGTAGTATAATGGGGCTGCGGACAGATACGCAGTATTTT
CASSIMGLRTDTQYF
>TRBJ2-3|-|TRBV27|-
TGTGCCAGCAGTTTAGGCCTCGCAGATACGCAGTATTTT
CASSLGLADTQYF
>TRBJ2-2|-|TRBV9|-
TGTGCCAGCAGCGTAGTTGCGGAGGGTGAACGGTCCGGGGAGCTGTTTTTT
CASSVVAEGERSGELFF
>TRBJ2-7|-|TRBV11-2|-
TGTGCCAGCAGCTTCTACGCTAGTACCTACGAGCAGTACTTC
CASSFYASTYEQYF
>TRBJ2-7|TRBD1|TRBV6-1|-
TGTGCCAGCAGTGAAGCGTCGGGACAGGGGTCCTACGAGCAGTACTTC
CASSEASGQGSYEQYF
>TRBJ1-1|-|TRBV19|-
TGTGCCACAAGTTCCCTCATGAACACTAAAGCTTTCTTT
CATSSLMNTKAFF
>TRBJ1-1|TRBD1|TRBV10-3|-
TGTGCCACCGAGGACAGGTTGGAGGTGAACACTGAAGCTTTCTTT
CATEDRLEVNTEAFF
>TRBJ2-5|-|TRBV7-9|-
TGTGCCAGCAGCTTCCACGAACCAGGGGTACAAGAGACCCAGTACTTC
CASSFHEPGVQETQYF
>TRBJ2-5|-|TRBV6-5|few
TGTGCCAGCAGCACTACCAAGGGGTGGGGGCAGACCCAGTACTTC
CASSTTKGWGQTQYF
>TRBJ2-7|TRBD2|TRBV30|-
TGTGCCTGGGAACGGGGGGGGCTAGATTACGAGCAGTACTTC
CAWERGGLDYEQYF
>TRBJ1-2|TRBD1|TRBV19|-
TGTGCCAGTGGACAGGGAGCAAATGGCTACACCTTC
CASGQGANGYTF
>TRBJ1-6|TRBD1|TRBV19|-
TGTGCCAGCGGGACAGGGAATTCACCCCTCCACTTT
CASGTGNSPLHF